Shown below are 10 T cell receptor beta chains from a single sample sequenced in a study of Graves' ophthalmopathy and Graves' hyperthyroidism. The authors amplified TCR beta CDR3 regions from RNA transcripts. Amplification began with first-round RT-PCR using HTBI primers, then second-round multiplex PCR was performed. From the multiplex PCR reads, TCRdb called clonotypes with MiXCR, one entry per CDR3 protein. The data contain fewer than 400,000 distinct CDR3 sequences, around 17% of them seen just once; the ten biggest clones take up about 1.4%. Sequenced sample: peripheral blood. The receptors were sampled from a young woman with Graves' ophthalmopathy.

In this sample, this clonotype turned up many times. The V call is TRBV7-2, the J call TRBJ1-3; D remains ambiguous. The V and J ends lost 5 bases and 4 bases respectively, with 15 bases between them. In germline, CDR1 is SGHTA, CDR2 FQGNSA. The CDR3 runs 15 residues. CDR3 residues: CASSPAAGTGNTIYF. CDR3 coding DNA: TGTGCCAGCAGCCCTGCTGCGGGCACAGGAAACACCATATATTTT.

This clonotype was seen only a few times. DNA of the CDR3: TGCAGTGCTAGACCCCCCGTTCTAGCGGAAGAGACCCAGTACTTC. As protein: CSARPPVLAEETQYF. The chain recombines TRBV20-1 with TRBJ2-5; 7 nucleotides agree with TRBD2. The length of the CDR3 is 15 residues. CDR1 is DFQATT and CDR2 is SNEGSKA in the germline V gene (reference sequence). Losses at the gene ends were 2 bases for V and 3 bases for J; bases not matched to a gene: 9.

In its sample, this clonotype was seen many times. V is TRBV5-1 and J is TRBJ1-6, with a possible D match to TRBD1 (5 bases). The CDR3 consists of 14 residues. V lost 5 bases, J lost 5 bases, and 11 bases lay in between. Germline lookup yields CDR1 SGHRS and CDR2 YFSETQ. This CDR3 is CASRRDANNSPLHF. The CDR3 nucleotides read TGCGCCAGCAGACGGGACGCCAATAATTCACCCCTCCACTTT.

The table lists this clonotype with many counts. This CDR3 reads CAWESSGLEGTEAFF. The CDR3 DNA reads TGTGCCTGGGAATCCTCCGGCTTGGAGGGCACTGAAGCTTTCTTT. The chain carries TRBV30 and TRBJ1-1, with D hard to call. Per the germline V gene, CDR1 is GTSNPN and CDR2 is SVGIG (reference sequence). Trimming took 5 bases from V and 4 from J, leaving 20 bases between them. The CDR3 spans 15 residues.

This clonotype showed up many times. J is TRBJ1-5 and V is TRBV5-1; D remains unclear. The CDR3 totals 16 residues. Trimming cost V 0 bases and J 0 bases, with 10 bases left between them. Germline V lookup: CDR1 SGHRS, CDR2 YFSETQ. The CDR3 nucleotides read TGCGCCAGCAGCTTGGTCCCCCACGATAGCAATCAGCCCCAGCATTTT. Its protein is CASSLVPHDSNQPQHF.

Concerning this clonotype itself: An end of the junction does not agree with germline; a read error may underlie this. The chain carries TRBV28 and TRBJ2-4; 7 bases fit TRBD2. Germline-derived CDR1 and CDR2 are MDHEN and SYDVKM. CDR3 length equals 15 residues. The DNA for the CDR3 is TGCGCCAGCAGTTTAGGCTTCGGGGGGAAAAACATTCAGTACTTC. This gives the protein CASSLGFGGKNIQYF.

CDR3 DNA sequence: TGTGCCAGCAGTGTGGAAGGGGTAGTTTCAGCTTTCTTT. It specifies CASSVEGVVSAFF. The chain recombines TRBV12-3 or TRBV12-4 with TRBJ1-1, with D perhaps matching TRBD1 (5 bases). The CDR3 sequence is 13 residues long. Trimming removed 5 bases at V and 10 bases at J, with 17 bases between.

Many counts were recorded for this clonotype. CDR3 residues: CASGAAISYEQYF. As DNA, the CDR3 is TGTGCCAGCGGGGCAGCCATTTCCTACGAGCAGTACTTC. This chain connects TRBV6-5 to TRBJ2-7; weak D call: TRBD1 (5 bases). The CDR3 totals 13 residues. Germline V CDR1 and CDR2: MNHEY, SVGAGI. V was trimmed by 8 bases and J by 1 base, leaving 12 bases between them.

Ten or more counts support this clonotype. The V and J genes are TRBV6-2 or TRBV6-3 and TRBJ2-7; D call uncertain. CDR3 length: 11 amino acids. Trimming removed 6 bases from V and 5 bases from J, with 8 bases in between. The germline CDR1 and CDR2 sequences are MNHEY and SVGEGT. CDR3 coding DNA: TGTGCCAGCAGCCTCCCTAACGAGCAGTACTTC. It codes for CASSLPNEQYF.

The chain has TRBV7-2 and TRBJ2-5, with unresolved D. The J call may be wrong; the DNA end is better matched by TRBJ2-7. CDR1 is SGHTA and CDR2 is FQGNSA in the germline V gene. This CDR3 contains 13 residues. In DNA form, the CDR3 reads TGTGCCAGCAGCTTAAGTCTTCCAGCCGAGCAGTACTTC. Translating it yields CASSLSLPAEQYF.